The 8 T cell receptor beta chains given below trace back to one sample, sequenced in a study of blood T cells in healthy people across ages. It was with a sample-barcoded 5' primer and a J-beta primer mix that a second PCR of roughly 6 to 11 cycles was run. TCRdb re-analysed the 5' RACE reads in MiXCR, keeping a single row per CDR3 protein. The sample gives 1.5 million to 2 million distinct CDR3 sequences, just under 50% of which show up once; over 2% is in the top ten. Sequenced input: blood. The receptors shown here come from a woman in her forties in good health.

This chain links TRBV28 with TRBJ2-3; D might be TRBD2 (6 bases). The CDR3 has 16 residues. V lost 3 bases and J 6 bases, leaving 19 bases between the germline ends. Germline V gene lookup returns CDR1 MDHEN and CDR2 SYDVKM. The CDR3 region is CASSFAGTPLRDTQYF. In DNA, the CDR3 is TGTGCCAGCAGTTTCGCCGGGACTCCACTGAGGGATACGCAGTATTTT.

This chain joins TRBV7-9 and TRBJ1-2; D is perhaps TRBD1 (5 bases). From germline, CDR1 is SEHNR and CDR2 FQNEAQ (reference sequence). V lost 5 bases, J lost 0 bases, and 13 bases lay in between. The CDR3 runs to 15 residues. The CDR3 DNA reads TGTGCCAGCAGCCCGAGACCAGGGACTAACTATGGCTACACCTTC. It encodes CASSPRPGTNYGYTF. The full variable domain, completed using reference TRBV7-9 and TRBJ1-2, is DTGVSQNPRHKITKRGQNVTFRCDPISEHNRLYWYRQTLGQGPEFLTYFQNEAQLEKSRLLSDRFSAERPKGSFSTLEIQRTEQGDSAMYLCASSPRPGTNYGYTFGSGTRLTVV.

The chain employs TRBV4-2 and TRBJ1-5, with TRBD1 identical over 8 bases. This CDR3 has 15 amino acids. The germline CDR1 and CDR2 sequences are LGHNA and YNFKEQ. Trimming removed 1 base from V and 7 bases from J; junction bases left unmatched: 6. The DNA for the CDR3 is TGTGCCAGCAGCCAAGCCCAGGACAGGGAGCAGCCCCAGCATTTT. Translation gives CASSQAQDREQPQHF.

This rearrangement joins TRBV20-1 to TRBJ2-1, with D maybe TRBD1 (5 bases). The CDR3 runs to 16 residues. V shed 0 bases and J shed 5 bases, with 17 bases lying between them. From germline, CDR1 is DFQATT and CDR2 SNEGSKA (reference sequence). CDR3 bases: TGCAGTGCTAGAGACCCCCGGCAGGGTTTAAACAATGAGCAGTTCTTC. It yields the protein CSARDPRQGLNNEQFF.

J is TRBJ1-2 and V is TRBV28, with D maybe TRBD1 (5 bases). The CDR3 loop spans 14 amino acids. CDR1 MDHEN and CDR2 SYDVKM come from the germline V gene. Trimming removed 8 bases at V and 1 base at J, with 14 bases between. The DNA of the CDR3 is TGTGCCAGCCTCCCGGGACGTAATAACTATGGCTACACCTTC. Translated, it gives CASLPGRNNYGYTF.

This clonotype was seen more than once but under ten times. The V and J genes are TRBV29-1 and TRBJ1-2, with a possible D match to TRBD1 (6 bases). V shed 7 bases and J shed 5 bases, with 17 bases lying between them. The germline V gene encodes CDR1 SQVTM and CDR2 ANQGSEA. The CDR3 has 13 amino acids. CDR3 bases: TGCAGCGCAGGGGCATCCGGCCAGTATGGCTACACCTTC. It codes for CSAGASGQYGYTF. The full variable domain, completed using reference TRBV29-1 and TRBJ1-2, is SAVISQKPSRDICQRGTSLTIQCQVDSQVTMMFWYRQQPGQSLTLIATANQGSEATYESGFVIDKFPISRPNLTFSTLTVSNMSPEDSSIYLCSAGASGQYGYTFGSGTRLTVV.

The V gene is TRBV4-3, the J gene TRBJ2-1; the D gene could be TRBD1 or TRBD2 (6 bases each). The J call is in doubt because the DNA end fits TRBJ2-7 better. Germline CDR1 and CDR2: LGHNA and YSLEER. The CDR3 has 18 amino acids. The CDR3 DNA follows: TGCGCCAGCAGCCAAGGGACTGGGGGGCTTAGCTCCTACAATGAGCAGTACTTC. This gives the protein CASSQGTGGLSSYNEQYF.

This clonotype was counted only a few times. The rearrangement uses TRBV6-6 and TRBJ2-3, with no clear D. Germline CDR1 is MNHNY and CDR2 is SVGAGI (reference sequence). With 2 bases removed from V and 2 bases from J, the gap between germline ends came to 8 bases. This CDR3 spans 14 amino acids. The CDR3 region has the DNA TGTGCCAGCAGTTACGGGCAGGACACAGATACGCAGTATTTT. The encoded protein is CASSYGQDTDTQYF.